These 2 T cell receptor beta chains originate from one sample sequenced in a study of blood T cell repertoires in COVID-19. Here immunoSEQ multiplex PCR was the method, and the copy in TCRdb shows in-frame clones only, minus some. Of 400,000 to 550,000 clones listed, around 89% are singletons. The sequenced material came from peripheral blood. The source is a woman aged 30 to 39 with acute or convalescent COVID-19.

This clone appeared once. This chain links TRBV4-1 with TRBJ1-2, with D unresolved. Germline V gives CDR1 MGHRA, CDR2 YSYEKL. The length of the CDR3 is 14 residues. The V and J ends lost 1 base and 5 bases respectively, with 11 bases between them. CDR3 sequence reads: CASSQVPVWYGYTF. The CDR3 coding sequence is TGCGCCAGCAGCCAAGTCCCAGTCTGGTATGGCTACACCTTC.

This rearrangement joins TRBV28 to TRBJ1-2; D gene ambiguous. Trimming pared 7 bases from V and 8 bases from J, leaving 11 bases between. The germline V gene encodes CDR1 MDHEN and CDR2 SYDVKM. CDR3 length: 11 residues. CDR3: CASTSLRGYTF. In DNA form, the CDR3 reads TGTGCCAGCACCTCCCTCCGGGGCTACACCTTC.